This T cell receptor beta chain was sequenced for a study of T cells after yellow fever vaccination. Looking at the study overall: The SMART-Seq v4 Ultra Low Input method served to prepare the low-cell-number fractions.

CDR1 SGHRS and CDR2 YFSETQ come from the germline V gene. The CDR3 has 14 amino acids. V lost 4 bases and J 2 bases, leaving 12 bases between the germline ends. As concerns this clonotype: Its matching antigen is unknown.

Study-wide points: Faster peaking, at day 5 versus 15, marked a secondary response that was weaker. From the bulk population, abundant clonotypes could contaminate and appear within FACS-sorted repertoires.

The 5'RACE template-switching step produced TCR cDNA and added a universal primer site and UMIs. TCRdb processed the 5' RACE reads anew with MiXCR; each CDR3 protein has one entry. The sample lists under 550,000 distinct CDR3 sequences, 20% to 25% occurring once. This TCR came from a man in his late teens or twenties who received the YFV17D yellow fever vaccine. The sample here was PBMCs, taken around 3 weeks after the first yellow fever vaccination. This sequence joins TRBV5-1 and TRBJ2-5, with TRBD2 as a possible D gene (6 bases). The CDR3 is CASSPHGTQETQYF. In DNA form, the CDR3 reads TGCGCCAGCAGCCCGCACGGGACTCAAGAGACCCAGTACTTC.